This T cell receptor (beta chain) was found in a study of T cell responses to AZD1222 COVID-19 vaccine listed by TCRdb under 2021. About the investigation overall: TCR sequencing was performed for roughly 250 trial participants, of whom around 200 were given two doses of AZD1222 and 26 were given two doses of MenACWY control vaccine. Trial participants were enrolled by age into 18-55, 56-69 and 70-plus year subgroups, with around 140, 26 and 57 TCR-sequenced participants respectively. The paper's findings and limits, for the study overall: The vaccine-associated CD4 TCRs covered the entire spike protein, and the dominant responses fell in regions 160-218 and 743-854. Participants were mostly white British, with more females than males. The authors suggested clonal diversity may have been underestimated. Only a handful of AZD1222 recipients were SARS-CoV-2 seropositive at baseline, limiting conclusions about previously exposed vaccinees. Reportedly, close to half of the unique spike-specific TCRs recognized epitopes lying outside the regions that are mutated in the B.1.351 and B.1.1.7 variants. Because no day 14 peak-response samples were available, the repertoires could be characterized only after the peak T cell response. In the small 56-69-year group, the increase in depth fell short of significance, most likely because of low power. A significant rise in spike-specific TCR breadth and depth was observed after two AZD1222 doses relative to day 0 and relative to MenACWY recipients.

The time point label corresponds to: baseline before first vaccination. The meaning of the sample's treatment or condition label: meningococcal conjugate vaccine given as trial control. Samples from vaccinated people were obtained from the UK trials COV001 and COV002, which included a single-blind randomized controlled phase 2/3 trial of AZD1222 (ChAdOx1 nCoV-19) in healthy adults. For TCRbeta chain sequencing, PBMC samples from trial participants were taken at day 0 and at day 28 after the second dose. Concerning this clone itself: Its antigen specificity is not known. Per-nucleotide qualities are absent, and no much larger clonotype sits a single base away.

CDR1 and CDR2 are drawn from the germline V gene (reference sequence): SEHNR, FQNEAQ. From V the trimming removes 8 bases and from J it removes 5 bases, while the gene matches leave 9 bases of the junction unaccounted for. The cysteine opens and the phenylalanine closes a CDR3 of 15 amino acids. CDR3 DNA only is kept here, 45 bases in frame from base 1. The CDR3 regions of human TCRbeta chains were subjected to immunosequencing. In the original analysis: Repertoire TCRs were matched against a reference library of SARS-CoV-2-specific TCRs generated with the MIRA antigen-specificity platform. Breadth was defined as the fraction of unique TCRs that were SARS-CoV-2-associated, and depth was defined as the fraction of total T cells that were SARS-CoV-2-associated. Using the MIRA data, every spike-specific TCR was mapped to the spike region that the TCR reacted to and assigned to either a CD4 or a CD8 class. Log10-transformed breadth and depth values were compared by one-way ANOVA with Sidak's multiple comparisons tests. Not all clones reach the TCRdb copy of this immuneACCESS table, which keeps in-frame sequences only. Checked studies attribute under half of the gap to unresolved V genes and leave the rest unexplained. That table gives V, J and clone size, and the DNA gave D and trimming. The sample table contains 95,000 to 120,000 clones; only one count was recorded for over 85% of them. 3.1% of the sample belongs to the ten largest clones.

This sequence uses TRBV7-9 and TRBJ2-5; 12 central bases correspond to TRBD2. The receptor was isolated from an adult in good health. The sample consisted of peripheral blood, taken on day 0 of MenACWY control vaccination. The sequence in DNA is TGTGCCAGCCCGGGTCTAGCGGGGGGGCCGGAGACCCAGTACTTC. Its product reads: CASPGLAGGPETQYF. With the portions outside the CDR3 filled from the reference TRBV7-9 and TRBJ2-5 genes, the complete variable region becomes DTGVSQNPRHKITKRGQNVTFRCDPISEHNRLYWYRQTLGQGPEFLTYFQNEAQLEKSRLLSDRFSAERPKGSFSTLEIQRTEQGDSAMYLCASPGLAGGPETQYFGPGTRLLVL.